The 6 T cell receptor beta chains below were found in one sample sequenced in a study of shared clonotypes between healthy human individuals. TCRdb keeps only in-frame clones here, not all; method: immunoSEQ multiplex PCR. The sample comprises 660,000 or so clones, about 95% of which are singletons, and about 0.11% rests with the top ten. Naive CD8 cells lacked CD45RO and underwent positive selection for CCR7, leaving out terminally differentiated effector memory CD45RA+ cells. Sequencing used naive CD8+ T cells sorted from blood. All receptors come from a woman between 25 and 40 years old in good health.

This chain's CDR3 is CASSPTSSYNEQFF. The CDR3 DNA reads as TGTGCCAGCAGTCCTACGAGCTCCTACAATGAGCAGTTCTTC. The chain combines TRBV6-4 with TRBJ2-1; D is undetermined. This CDR3 has 14 residues. V lost 5 bases and J 0 bases, leaving 8 bases between the germline ends. Germline values: CDR1 MRHNA, CDR2 SNTAGT.

The rearrangement links TRBV9 to TRBJ2-1; D gene ambiguous. The V gene's germline CDR1 is SGDLS and CDR2 YYNGEE. CDR3 length: 13 amino acids. The V and J ends lost 0 bases and 8 bases respectively, with 9 bases between them. As DNA, the CDR3 is TGTGCCAGCAGCGTAGCCTCAAACTATGAGCAGTTCTTC. This codes for CASSVASNYEQFF. The variable domain in full, completed from reference TRBV9 and TRBJ2-1, reads DSGVTQTPKHLITATGQRVTLRCSPRSGDLSVYWYQQSLDQGLQFLIQYYNGEERAKGNILERFSAQQFPDLHSELNLSSLELGDSALYFCASSVASNYEQFFGPGTRLTVL.

V gene TRBV15 combines with J gene TRBJ2-1, with TRBD2 matching over 10 bases. Germline V lookup: CDR1 LNHNV, CDR2 YYDKDF (reference sequence). The CDR3 totals 17 residues. J was trimmed by 0 bases and V by 4 bases; bases with no gene match: 6. The CDR3 DNA reads TGTGCCACCAGCACCCGACTAGCGGGCTTCTCCTACAATGAGCAGTTCTTC. Translated: CATSTRLAGFSYNEQFF.

The chain recombines TRBV27 with TRBJ2-7; D is unresolved. The CDR3 is 14 amino acids. V lost 5 bases and J lost 3, with 14 bases in between. The germline CDR1 and CDR2 sequences are MNHEY and SMNVEV (reference sequence). The CDR3, as DNA: TGTGCCAGCAGTCCCTTTTATGGGGACTACGAGCAGTACTTC. Its protein is CASSPFYGDYEQYF.

CDR3 DNA: TGTGCCACCAGAGCTTACACCAACCTGCGGGAAAAACTGTTTTTT. Protein product: CATRAYTNLREKLFF. The chain uses TRBV15 and TRBJ1-4; D ambiguous. The V gene's germline CDR1 is LNHNV and CDR2 YYDKDF (reference sequence). Between the trimmed V and J ends, which lost 6 bases and 8 bases, there was a span of 19 bases. The CDR3 runs 15 residues.

This chain links TRBV20-1 with TRBJ2-2; D gene uncertain. CDR1 is DFQATT and CDR2 is SNEGSKA in the germline V gene (reference sequence). Trimming removed 6 bases from V and 0 bases from J, with 2 bases in between. The CDR3 runs to 11 residues. The CDR3 region has the DNA TGCAGTGCGGCGAACACCGGGGAGCTGTTTTTT. This codes for CSAANTGELFF.